This is a list of T cell receptor beta chains from one sample in a study of T cells in Graves' hyperthyroidism and ophthalmopathy. Using its own MiXCR run on the multiplex PCR reads, TCRdb lists one record per CDR3 protein. The repertoire holds a few hundred thousand distinct CDR3 sequences, with roughly 18% as singletons. What was sequenced was blood. Receptors were obtained from a woman aged 50 to 60 with Graves' hyperthyroidism. Both conserved end residues are part of each CDR3. A D gene is named only where the DNA matches it firmly. Rows may omit the clone size; those that give it use once, few, many or a size class.

size: many
J: TRBJ2-1
D: TRBD2
V: TRBV3-1
DNA: TGTGCCAGCAGCCCGGGACTAGCGGGGCGATCGGAGCAGTTCTTC
CDR3: CASSPGLAGRSEQFF

size: few
J: TRBJ1-1
D: TRBD1
V: TRBV28
DNA: TGTGCCAGCAACAACAGGGGTAGGTACACTGAAGCTTTCTTT
CDR3: CASNNRGRYTEAFF

size: many
J: TRBJ2-3
D: -
V: TRBV5-1
DNA: TGCGCCAGCAGCTTGGGTACTTTTCGGGAAACAGATACGCAGTATTTT
CDR3: CASSLGTFRETDTQYF

size: many
J: TRBJ1-2
D: -
V: TRBV3-1
DNA: TGTGCCAGCAGCCAAAGAGGGGCAGTCGCACCAGGCTACACCTTC
CDR3: CASSQRGAVAPGYTF

size: few
J: TRBJ1-1
D: TRBD1
V: TRBV19
DNA: TGTGCCAGTAGTTGGTATGACAGGGAGAACACTGAAGCTTTCTTT
CDR3: CASSWYDRENTEAFF

size: -
J: TRBJ2-1
D: -
V: TRBV5-1
DNA: TGCGCCAGCAGCTTAAGGGGATTGAATGAGCAGTTCTTC
CDR3: CASSLRGLNEQFF

size: many
J: TRBJ2-7
D: -
V: TRBV11-2
DNA: TGTGCCAGCAGCGCAGGGTTAGGGGGAGTTAGCTACGAGCAGTACTTC
CDR3: CASSAGLGGVSYEQYF

size: many
J: TRBJ1-2
D: -
V: TRBV12-3/TRBV12-4
DNA: TGTGCCAGCAGTTCTAGAAACTATGGCTACACCTTC
CDR3: CASSSRNYGYTF

size: -
J: TRBJ2-5
D: TRBD2
V: TRBV20-1
DNA: TGCAGTGCTAGAGGGACTAGTTTAGAGACCCAGTACTTC
CDR3: CSARGTSLETQYF

size: -
J: TRBJ2-2
D: TRBD1
V: TRBV3-1
DNA: TGTGCCAGCAGCCAAGGACAGGGAGGGGAGCTGTTTTTT
CDR3: CASSQGQGGELFF

size: -
J: TRBJ1-2
D: -
V: TRBV5-4
DNA: TGTGCCAGCAGCCACCTGGGAGGATCAGCGGGCTACACCTTC
CDR3: CASSHLGGSAGYTF

size: -
J: TRBJ1-4
D: TRBD1
V: TRBV6-9
DNA: TGTGCCAGCAGCTCGGCGGACAGGGCCGATGAAAAACTGTTTTTT
CDR3: CASSSADRADEKLFF

size: few
J: TRBJ1-3
D: -
V: TRBV19
DNA: TGTGCCGTCAGCGACCTGTCACTCTCTGGAAACACCATATATTTT
CDR3: CAVSDLSLSGNTIYF

size: -
J: TRBJ2-7
D: -
V: TRBV14
DNA: TGTGCCAGCAGCCAAGATCCGGCGACAGGTAACGAGCAGTACTTC
CDR3: CASSQDPATGNEQYF

size: few
J: TRBJ2-1
D: -
V: TRBV7-3
DNA: TGTGCCAGCAGTTTCACGAGGGAGAATGAGCAGTTCTTC
CDR3: CASSFTRENEQFF

size: -
J: TRBJ2-5
D: TRBD2
V: TRBV7-9
DNA: TGTGCCAGCAGCAATGAGCGGGAGGGTAGGGAGACCCAGTACTTC
CDR3: CASSNEREGRETQYF

size: many
J: TRBJ2-3
D: -
V: TRBV20-1
DNA: TGCAGTGCAACGAAACTAGATACAGATACGCAGTATTTT
CDR3: CSATKLDTDTQYF

size: many
J: TRBJ2-7
D: TRBD2
V: TRBV11-1
DNA: TGTGCCAGCAGCCAATTAACCGGACTAGTAACCCACGAGCAGTACTTC
CDR3: CASSQLTGLVTHEQYF

size: -
J: TRBJ2-3
D: -
V: TRBV20-1
DNA: TGCAGTGCTAGAGATGTCCTTACAGGGAAAAACACAGATACGCAGTATTTT
CDR3: CSARDVLTGKNTDTQYF

size: -
J: TRBJ1-2
D: -
V: TRBV27
DNA: TGTGCCAGCAGTTTGTCGGGAAGCTATGGCTACACCTTC
CDR3: CASSLSGSYGYTF

size: -
J: TRBJ1-2
D: TRBD1
V: TRBV20-1
DNA: TGCAGTGCTAGGCCCGGGACAGGATATGGCTACACCTTC
CDR3: CSARPGTGYGYTF

size: -
J: TRBJ2-1
D: -
V: TRBV14
DNA: TGTGCCAGCAGCCCCCGTGGTTTCTACAATGTGCAGTTCTTC
CDR3: CASSPRGFYNVQFF

size: many
J: TRBJ2-6
D: TRBD1
V: TRBV18
DNA: TGTGCCAGCTCACCACCGGGACAGGGTGCTTCTGGGGCCAACGTCCTGACTTTC
CDR3: CASSPPGQGASGANVLTF

size: few
J: TRBJ2-1
D: TRBD2
V: TRBV29-1
DNA: TGCAGCGTTGAAGCGGGCGGGAGCTCCTACAATGAGCAGTTCTTC
CDR3: CSVEAGGSSYNEQFF

size: many
J: TRBJ2-1
D: TRBD2
V: TRBV13
DNA: TGTGCCAGCAGCTTAGTTGCGGGAGGGCCTCATGAGCAGTTCTTC
CDR3: CASSLVAGGPHEQFF

size: many
J: TRBJ1-6
D: TRBD1
V: TRBV2
DNA: TGTGCCAGCAGTGGACAGGGGGGAATTACTGCACCCCTCCACTTT
CDR3: CASSGQGGITAPLHF

size: many
J: TRBJ2-3
D: -
V: TRBV2
DNA: TGTGCCAGCAGCAGGGACGGACCCACAGATACGCAGTATTTT
CDR3: CASSRDGPTDTQYF

size: few
J: TRBJ2-5
D: -
V: TRBV19
DNA: TGTGCCAATAGTATCCCAATCAAGGGAGAGACCCAGTACTTC
CDR3: CANSIPIKGETQYF